The entry below describes one T cell receptor beta chain. TCRdb reprocessed the RACE reads with MiXCR, giving one entry per CDR3 protein. The sample has 80,000 to 95,000 distinct CDR3 sequences, around 10% seen once. As for time point: pre-sensitization, week 0. Described treatment: therapeutic diphenylcyclopropenone sensitization with weekly scalp DPC. The entry originates in a study of human T cells and chemical hapten exposure. Study details: On approximately 2 cm by approximately 2 cm of upper inner arm skin, sensitization was performed with 2% DPC.

Germline CDR1 is SGHNT and CDR2 is YYREEE (reference sequence). V lost 4 bases, J lost 2 bases, and 9 bases lay in between. The CDR3 is 13 residues long. The J gene is TRBJ1-2, the V gene TRBV5-4, with D unresolved. This receptor was taken from a woman in her thirties or forties with alopecia areata. Some clones in this sample may be carry-over from other donors' samples. Here the sequenced sample was whole blood, taken in connection with sensitization to the hapten diphenylcyclopropenone (DPC). CDR3 nucleotides: TGTGCCAGCAGCAAAACACCAAACTATGGCTACACCTTC. Its protein product is CASSKTPNYGYTF.